This entry describes one TCR beta chain. What it binds is unknown. This clone may be a read error of a much larger clone one base away. This is likely a read error, given that the CDR3 carries no conserved phenylalanine or tryptophan at its end. The data originate from a study of identical twins. Study observations and caveats: Where beta out-of-frame sequences were concerned, excess twin sharing was weaker. Zero-insertion analyses could be partly confounded by invariant MAIT and iNKT cells.

The CDR3 has 15 residues. Unmatched junction bases numbered 11, after V lost 6 bases and J lost 7 bases. Addition of a universal primer site occurred through template switching, and cDNA carried unique molecular identifiers. In TCRdb, the 5' RACE reads were re-called with MiXCR into one record per CDR3 protein. The table lists more than 350,000 distinct CDR3 sequences, roughly 10% of them singletons. This receptor was taken from a woman aged 45-65 years in good health. Sequencing input: naive T cells sorted from blood. The V and J genes are TRBV12-3 or TRBV12-4 and TRBJ1-4; 7 positions match TRBD1. The CDR3 is CASSPEGARGEKLFL. The CDR3 region has the DNA TGTGCCAGCAGCCCTGAGGGGGCGCGGGGTGAAAAACTGTTTCTT.